The clone carrying this T cell receptor (beta chain) was found many times. Its antigen remains unknown. The data derive from a study of T cells after yellow fever vaccination. Study-level findings and limits: Abundant bulk-population clonotypes could contaminate the FACS-sorted repertoires.

In making TCR cDNA, 5'RACE template switching added a universal primer site and UMIs to it. One entry per CDR3 protein results from TCRdb running MiXCR on the 5' RACE reads. The data hold hundreds of thousands of distinct CDR3 sequences, with around an eighth observed a single time. V lost 7 bases and J 5 bases, leaving 8 bases between the germline ends. CDR1 and CDR2 (germline): SQVTM, ANQGSEA. The CDR3 runs 10 residues. Sequenced material: PBMCs, taken on the day of the yellow fever booster vaccination. This chain uses TRBV29-1 with TRBJ2-5; D remains unclear. This sequence was found in a man aged 30-40 years who received the YFV17D yellow fever vaccine. This CDR3 reads CSAKAETQYF. The DNA for the CDR3 is TGCAGCGCCAAAGCCGAGACCCAGTACTTC.